This section outlines one TCR beta chain sequence together with its context. Its antigen is not known. These data come from a study of blood T cells in healthy people across ages. The study, taken as a whole, reports: PBMCs left unsorted prevented a conclusive naive versus antigen-experienced comparison. There was no known CMV status for donors, so expanded clonotype changes were possibly confounded. Per million T cells, TCR beta diversity dropped about linearly as age rose.

Next came a second PCR, run for 7 to 11 cycles, which used a sample-barcoded 5' primer along with a J-beta primer mix. TCRdb called the 5' RACE reads again in MiXCR, with one record for every CDR3 protein. The sample holds around 1.1 million distinct CDR3 sequences; under 40% are singletons and the top ten take 10% to 15%. The individuals who served as donors were healthy Caucasians living in Russia, aged roughly 6 to 90. This TCR came from a man aged 18-30 years in good health. Source material: blood.

The CDR3 spells CASSLEQMNTEAFF. The CDR3 region has the DNA TGCGCCAGCAGCTTGGAACAGATGAACACTGAAGCTTTCTTT. The chain has TRBV5-1 and TRBJ1-1; D is undetermined. Trimming cost V 0 bases and J 0 bases, with 6 bases left between them. Germline V gene data show CDR1 as SGHRS and CDR2 as YFSETQ. The CDR3 consists of 14 residues.